The rows below give T cell receptor beta chains drawn from one sample of a study of CXCR3-negative and CXCR3-positive naive CD8 T cells. From the 5' RACE reads, TCRdb lists one entry per CDR3 protein and no DNA. This table holds some 6,700 distinct CDR3 sequences. The material sequenced was naive CXCR3- CD8+ T cells from blood. Receptor source: a human donor in good health. Some clones in this sample may be carry-over from other donors' samples. Each CDR3 is given with its conserved first and last residue. Only some rows state a clone size, as once, few, many or a class for expanded clones.

cdr3_aa: CASSLPDRGLQETQYF
clone_size: NA
j_call: TRBJ2-5
v_call: TRBV28

cdr3_aa: CASSLAGRGVTDEQFF
clone_size: NA
j_call: TRBJ2-1
v_call: TRBV5-1

cdr3_aa: CASSEGLAVYNEQFF
clone_size: NA
j_call: TRBJ2-1
v_call: TRBV2

cdr3_aa: CASSYSGELDNEQFF
clone_size: NA
j_call: TRBJ2-1
v_call: TRBV6-2/TRBV6-3

cdr3_aa: CAIGRTGEYTEAFF
clone_size: NA
j_call: TRBJ1-1
v_call: TRBV10-3

cdr3_aa: CAWSVGVITEQFF
clone_size: medium-sized
j_call: TRBJ2-1
v_call: TRBV30

cdr3_aa: CSVLGAVGEQYF
clone_size: medium-sized
j_call: TRBJ2-7
v_call: TRBV29-1

cdr3_aa: CASSLNIRFEAFF
clone_size: NA
j_call: TRBJ1-1
v_call: TRBV7-2

cdr3_aa: CASSSPLLEPSGELFF
clone_size: NA
j_call: TRBJ2-2
v_call: TRBV28

cdr3_aa: CASSLNRGTGENEQYF
clone_size: NA
j_call: TRBJ2-7
v_call: TRBV7-3

cdr3_aa: CSVLQNTEAFF
clone_size: NA
j_call: TRBJ1-1
v_call: TRBV29-1

cdr3_aa: CASSKGTGSYIQYF
clone_size: NA
j_call: TRBJ2-4
v_call: TRBV21-1

cdr3_aa: CASSLTGNVNQPQHF
clone_size: medium-sized
j_call: TRBJ1-5
v_call: TRBV7-2

cdr3_aa: CAIGRDGSFYEQYF
clone_size: NA
j_call: TRBJ2-7
v_call: TRBV10-3

cdr3_aa: CASSESGNQPQHF
clone_size: NA
j_call: TRBJ1-5
v_call: TRBV2

cdr3_aa: CASSEGNSPTYEQYF
clone_size: NA
j_call: TRBJ2-7
v_call: TRBV25-1

cdr3_aa: CASSFLSGQGDNEQFF
clone_size: NA
j_call: TRBJ2-1
v_call: TRBV28

cdr3_aa: CASSLAVEPLTGFTGELFF
clone_size: medium-sized
j_call: TRBJ2-2
v_call: TRBV5-1

cdr3_aa: CASSRTGAGDEQYF
clone_size: NA
j_call: TRBJ2-7
v_call: TRBV5-1

cdr3_aa: CSGGVTGAEWAAQYF
clone_size: medium-sized
j_call: TRBJ2-5
v_call: TRBV20-1

cdr3_aa: CASSSTGDSPNYGYTF
clone_size: medium-sized
j_call: TRBJ1-2
v_call: TRBV28

cdr3_aa: CASSYGVQDGYTF
clone_size: NA
j_call: TRBJ1-2
v_call: TRBV6-2/TRBV6-3

cdr3_aa: CSVDGTGDTYGYTF
clone_size: NA
j_call: TRBJ1-2
v_call: TRBV29-1

cdr3_aa: CASSGTSGPTDTQYF
clone_size: medium-sized
j_call: TRBJ2-3
v_call: TRBV7-2

cdr3_aa: CAISDPPSGRAHEQFF
clone_size: medium-sized
j_call: TRBJ2-1
v_call: TRBV10-3

cdr3_aa: CSVDGGQGAGYEQYF
clone_size: medium-sized
j_call: TRBJ2-7
v_call: TRBV29-1

cdr3_aa: CSVAMGTSPYNEQFF
clone_size: medium-sized
j_call: TRBJ2-1
v_call: TRBV29-1

cdr3_aa: CSAIRRDSSYEQYF
clone_size: medium-sized
j_call: TRBJ2-7
v_call: TRBV20-1

cdr3_aa: CASSIQGALDGYTF
clone_size: medium-sized
j_call: TRBJ1-2
v_call: TRBV7-9

cdr3_aa: CASRGLADNEQFF
clone_size: NA
j_call: TRBJ2-1
v_call: TRBV6-2/TRBV6-3

cdr3_aa: CASSYPGGVGSKSHEQYF
clone_size: medium-sized
j_call: TRBJ2-7
v_call: TRBV28

cdr3_aa: CSATGTPSKAVSYEQYF
clone_size: NA
j_call: TRBJ2-7
v_call: TRBV20-1